The present T cell receptor (beta chain) was sequenced within a study of T cell responses to AZD1222 COVID-19 vaccine. Sequenced by immunoSEQ multiplex PCR; TCRdb stores in-frame clones only, minus some. The sample yields tens of thousands of clones, 70% to 90% seen once. The CDR3 covers 15 residues. CDR1 MDHEN and CDR2 SYDVKM come from the germline V gene. V lost 8 bases to trimming and J lost 4 bases; unmatched junction nucleotides: 7. This clone occurred once. The antigen is not known. Findings and caveats of the study: Two AZD1222 doses significantly raised spike-specific TCR breadth and depth over controls. Clonal diversity may have been underestimated, and the donors were mostly white British, with more females than males.

The rearrangement joins TRBV28 to TRBJ2-2; 10 bases line up with TRBD1. Sequencing was performed on peripheral blood, taken 28 days after the second AZD1222 dose. The clonotype comes from an adult who received the AZD1222 COVID-19 vaccine. In DNA, the CDR3 is TGTGCCAGCCGCTGGGGGACAGGGGTCACCGGGGAGCTGTTTTTT. It translates to CASRWGTGVTGELFF.